This T cell receptor (beta chain) appears in the sequencing data of a study of blood T cell repertoires in COVID-19. Only in-frame clones appear in the TCRdb table, and some are missing; sequencing was by immunoSEQ multiplex PCR. The data hold approximately 30,000 clones, with more than 80% observed a single time. The TCR originated in a human donor in a cohort sampled during active COVID-19. The sample taken for sequencing was peripheral blood.

CDR3 amino acids: CASSEVFTTNEKLFF. The CDR3 DNA reads as TGTGCCAGCAGTGAAGTTTTTACAACTAATGAAAAACTGTTTTTT. The chain uses TRBV6-1 and TRBJ1-4; D call uncertain. The V gene's germline CDR1 is MNHNS and CDR2 SASEGT. CDR3 size: 15 residues. Trimming removed 1 base from V and 0 bases from J, with 6 bases in between.